This TCR beta chain is drawn from a study of blood T cells in healthy people across ages. Using a J-beta primer mix together with a sample-barcoded 5' primer, a second PCR was run for roughly 7 to 12 cycles. TCRdb ran MiXCR on the 5' RACE reads and lists one entry per CDR3 protein. In the table there are around 970,000 distinct CDR3 sequences, just over 50% of which are singletons. This CDR3 has 15 amino acids. Germline CDR1 LNHNV, CDR2 YYDKDF (reference sequence). After removal of 4 bases from V and 5 bases from J, the junction contained 8 bases not matched to a gene. The clonotype was recovered from a woman aged 55-69 years in good health. Sample: blood. V gene TRBV15 combines with J gene TRBJ2-3, with TRBD2 matching 8 bases. The CDR3: CATSIEQAGEDTQYF. The DNA of the CDR3 is TGTGCCACCAGCATAGAACAAGCGGGGGAAGATACGCAGTATTTT.